These 8 T cell receptor beta chains came from one sample sequenced in a study of T cells in localized non-small cell lung cancer. Data came from immunoSEQ multiplex PCR; TCRdb stores just in-frame clones and leaves some out. Among 15,000 to 20,000 clones listed, 80% to 90% were seen once. Sequenced material: peripheral blood, taken before any cancer treatment. These receptors were collected from a male donor aged 60 or older with stage II squamous cell lung carcinoma.

V gene TRBV7-9 combines with J gene TRBJ2-7; 9 bases align to TRBD1. The CDR3 has 17 residues. V gave up 4 bases and J gave up 0 bases; unmatched junction bases: 10. The germline gives CDR1 SEHNR, CDR2 FQNEAQ (reference sequence). CDR3 loop: CASSSLLGQGLSYEQYF. The CDR3, as DNA: TGTGCCAGCAGCTCCCTTTTGGGACAGGGTCTCTCCTACGAGCAGTACTTC. Full variable domain (outside the CDR3, taken from reference TRBV7-9 and TRBJ2-7): DTGVSQNPRHKITKRGQNVTFRCDPISEHNRLYWYRQTLGQGPEFLTYFQNEAQLEKSRLLSDRFSAERPKGSFSTLEIQRTEQGDSAMYLCASSSLLGQGLSYEQYFGPGTRLTVT.

The chain links TRBV29-1 to TRBJ1-5; D not certain. Per the germline V gene, CDR1 is SQVTM and CDR2 is ANQGSEA. The CDR3 covers 14 residues. The V and J ends lost 2 bases and 4 bases respectively, with 12 bases between them. The CDR3 DNA follows: TGCAGCGTTGAAACGGGGTTCGGGAATCAGCCCCAGCATTTT. This encodes CSVETGFGNQPQHF.

The CDR3 DNA follows: TGTGCCAGCAGCTCATCGATCTTGGGGGCGCAATCCTACGAGCAGTACTTC. Translation: CASSSSILGAQSYEQYF. The V and J genes are TRBV7-9 and TRBJ2-7; D perhaps matches TRBD1 (6 bases). This CDR3 has 17 amino acids. Trimming stripped 4 bases from V and 1 base from J, with 20 bases between. CDR1 SEHNR and CDR2 FQNEAQ come from the germline V gene (reference sequence).

The rearrangement uses TRBV28 and TRBJ2-3, with TRBD2 as a possible D gene (6 bases). The V gene lost 3 bases and the J gene lost 5 bases, with 9 bases spanning the gap. CDR1 and CDR2 from the germline V gene are MDHEN and SYDVKM. The CDR3 totals 13 residues. CDR3 nucleotides: TGTGCCAGCAGTTTGGGCGGGGAAGATACGCAGTATTTT. It specifies CASSLGGEDTQYF.

V usage is TRBV5-1 and J usage is TRBJ1-2; D might be TRBD1 (5 bases). Germline CDR1 and CDR2: SGHRS and YFSETQ. This CDR3 spans 14 amino acids. With 0 bases removed from V and 5 bases from J, the gap between germline ends came to 11 bases. The CDR3 loop reads CASSLGGSEYGYTF. The CDR3 nucleotides read TGCGCCAGCAGCTTGGGGGGGTCTGAATATGGCTACACCTTC.

This chain uses TRBV5-8 with TRBJ2-1, with TRBD2 as a possible D gene (5 bases). Trimming stripped 2 bases from V and 0 bases from J, with 9 bases between. CDR1 and CDR2 from the germline V gene are SGHTS and YDEGEE. The CDR3 is made up of 15 amino acids. DNA for the CDR3: TGTGCCAGCAGCTTCGGACTGTTCTCCTACAATGAGCAGTTCTTC. Encoded protein: CASSFGLFSYNEQFF.

The chain couples TRBV4-1 to TRBJ2-5, with 12 nucleotides matching TRBD2. Losses at the gene ends were 1 base for V and 3 bases for J; bases not matched to a gene: 12. CDR3 length equals 19 residues. Germline V lookup: CDR1 MGHRA, CDR2 YSYEKL. CDR3 coding DNA: TGCGCCAGCAGCCAAGGGACGCTAGCGGGAGGGCCCTTTGAAGAGACCCAGTACTTC. Protein product: CASSQGTLAGGPFEETQYF.

The V and J genes are TRBV15 and TRBJ2-5; 7 nucleotides agree with TRBD2. Germline values: CDR1 LNHNV, CDR2 YYDKDF (reference sequence). V shed 5 bases and J 4 bases; nucleotides not matched to a gene: 10. There are 15 residues in the CDR3. The CDR3 nucleotides read TGTGCCACCAGCGGAGGACTAGGATCAGGAGAGACCCAGTACTTC. It translates to CATSGGLGSGETQYF.